This T cell receptor beta chain appears in the sequencing data of a study of CD8+CD57+ T cells in acquired aplastic anemia. Study overall: Sorted CD4+ and CD8+ cells gave a mean 3.2 ug DNA, range roughly 0.19 to 27.4 ug.

Note on this clonotype: A read error may produce the germline difference seen at one junction end.

Germline V CDR1 and CDR2: SGHRS, YFSETQ. This CDR3 comprises 18 residues. Selection for sequencing was limited to patients who had shown CD8+CD57+ cell expansion by flow cytometry. Each of the patients presented with severe acquired aplastic anemia. The study profiled TCR beta VDJ and CDR3 using genomic DNA as template. Each CDR3 protein is one row after TCRdb ran MiXCR on the reads. The table lists a few hundred thousand distinct CDR3 sequences, approximately 60% of them singletons. V usage is TRBV5-1 and J usage is TRBJ2-3; weak D call: TRBD2 (5 bases). This clonotype was sampled from a human donor with aplastic anemia. The material sequenced was sorted CD4+, CD8+, or CD8+CD57+ T cells (not recorded which) from PBMCs. For the CDR3, the DNA is TGTGCCAGCAGCCAAGATCGGCTAGCAGCCGTCAGCACAGATACGCAGTATTTT. It codes for CASSQDRLAAVSTDTQYF.